Below, 14 T cell receptor beta chains from the same sample are listed, as sequenced in a study of OX40 agonist ivuxolimab in advanced cancers. Using immunoSEQ multiplex PCR, the repertoire was profiled, and TCRdb retains in-frame clones only, with some absent. The sample holds tens of thousands of clones, 70% to 90% seen once. The source was CD4+ or CD8+ T cells sorted from blood, collected in a trial of the OX40 agonist ivuxolimab. These receptor sequences come from an adult with an advanced solid tumor such as melanoma, head and neck, liver or kidney cancer.

Here the CDR3 reads CASSPSKGAKREETQYF. In nucleotides, the CDR3 is TGTGCCAGTAGTCCCTCCAAAGGGGCCAAGCGGGAAGAGACCCAGTACTTC. The chain uses TRBV19 and TRBJ2-5, with TRBD2 as a possible D gene (6 bases). Deletions cut 5 bases from V and 3 bases from J, with 22 bases between. The CDR3 is 17 amino acids. Germline V CDR1 and CDR2: LNHDA, SQIVND (reference sequence).

This rearrangement joins TRBV7-9 to TRBJ2-2, with 8 bases lining up with TRBD2. The V and J ends lost 1 base and 3 bases, in that order; junction bases with no gene match: 4. The CDR3 has 16 residues. Germline CDR1 is SEHNR and CDR2 is FQNEAQ (reference sequence). The CDR3 DNA is TGTGCCAGCAGCTTAGAAGCGGGAGTCGACACCGGGGAGCTGTTTTTT. Translating gives CASSLEAGVDTGELFF. Complete variable domain (other parts from reference TRBV7-9 and TRBJ2-2): DTGVSQNPRHKITKRGQNVTFRCDPISEHNRLYWYRQTLGQGPEFLTYFQNEAQLEKSRLLSDRFSAERPKGSFSTLEIQRTEQGDSAMYLCASSLEAGVDTGELFFGEGSRLTVL.

DNA for the CDR3: TGCGCCAGCAGCTTGTTAGGGGGAGCTGGCGAAAAACTGTTTTTT. Protein sequence: CASSLLGGAGEKLFF. The chain uses TRBV5-1 and TRBJ1-4; tentative D call: TRBD1 (6 bases). The CDR3 covers 15 residues. V was clipped by 1 base and J by 8 bases, with 15 bases between them. The germline CDR1 and CDR2 sequences are SGHRS and YFSETQ.

The rearrangement joins TRBV29-1 to TRBJ2-1; D tentatively reads TRBD1 or TRBD2 (5 bases each). The CDR3 covers 12 residues. Trimming took off 2 bases at V and 6 bases at J, with 8 bases between the two ends. The germline CDR1 and CDR2 sequences are SQVTM and ANQGSEA. The CDR3 here is CSVELRGNEQFF. The CDR3 nucleotides read TGCAGCGTTGAATTGAGGGGCAATGAGCAGTTCTTC.

The V gene is TRBV29-1, the J gene TRBJ1-1; D is unresolved. The germline V gene encodes CDR1 SQVTM and CDR2 ANQGSEA. Trimming took off 2 bases at V and 0 bases at J, with 10 bases between the two ends. The CDR3 totals 14 residues. CDR3 DNA sequence: TGCAGCGTTGAAAGGAGGCTGATGAACACTGAAGCTTTCTTT. Its protein product is CSVERRLMNTEAFF.

The chain uses TRBV11-3 and TRBJ1-6; 7 nucleotides agree with TRBD1. Looked up from germline, CDR1 is SGHNT and CDR2 is YENEEA. J was trimmed by 7 bases and V by 2 bases; bases with no gene match: 5. CDR3 length equals 15 residues. The CDR3 here is CASSLNRGSNSPLHF. DNA for the CDR3: TGTGCCAGCAGCTTAAACAGGGGTTCAAATTCACCCCTCCACTTT.

V usage is TRBV30 and J usage is TRBJ2-3; perhaps D is TRBD1 or TRBD2 (5 bases each). This CDR3 region has 15 residues. The germline V gene has CDR1 GTSNPN and CDR2 SVGIG (reference sequence). Trimming stripped 3 bases from V and 6 bases from J, with 19 bases between. CDR3 coding DNA: TGTGCCTGGAGCCCAGGGACCGGCCTTCCGGATACGCAGTATTTT. This encodes CAWSPGTGLPDTQYF.

This clone is categorized as medium-sized. This chain links TRBV9 with TRBJ1-4; D is ambiguous. V was cut by 3 bases and J by 0 bases, with 9 bases left in between. Germline V gene lookup returns CDR1 SGDLS and CDR2 YYNGEE. This CDR3 spans 15 amino acids. CDR3 region: CASSERHTTNEKLFF. The CDR3 DNA follows: TGTGCCAGCAGCGAAAGACACACAACTAATGAAAAACTGTTTTTT.

The chain couples TRBV4-1 to TRBJ2-5; D is perhaps TRBD2 (6 bases). The germline CDR1 and CDR2 sequences are MGHRA and YSYEKL. The length of the CDR3 is 13 residues. Trimming removed 4 bases at V and 2 bases at J, with 8 bases between. CDR3 coding DNA: TGCGCCAGCAGCCTGGGGGGACAAGAGACCCAGTACTTC. It is translated as CASSLGGQETQYF.

The gene calls are TRBV11-1 and TRBJ2-3, with 8 bases that match TRBD2. V was clipped by 7 bases and J by 2 bases; unmatched bases: 11. This CDR3 is built from 16 residues. Per the germline V gene, CDR1 is SGHAT and CDR2 is FQDESV (reference sequence). Here the CDR3 DNA reads TGTGCCAGCACCCCGGGTAGCGGGGTCTCCACAGATACGCAGTATTTT. Encoded protein: CASTPGSGVSTDTQYF.

The chain is built from TRBV7-3 and TRBJ1-1; no firm D call. The CDR3 totals 13 residues. Germline lookup yields CDR1 SGHTA and CDR2 FQGTGA. V lost 5 bases and J lost 0, with 7 bases in between. The CDR3 loop reads CASSTHLNTEAFF. Written as DNA, the CDR3 is TGTGCCAGCAGCACCCATCTGAACACTGAAGCTTTCTTT.

This chain connects TRBV7-3 to TRBJ1-1, with no clear D. V was cut by 2 bases and J by 0 bases, with 4 bases left in between. The CDR3 extends over 13 amino acids. CDR1 and CDR2 (germline): SGHTA, FQGTGA. Here the CDR3 reads CASSLHMNTEAFF. The CDR3 DNA sequence: TGTGCCAGCAGCTTACATATGAACACTGAAGCTTTCTTT.

The chain is built from TRBV7-3 and TRBJ1-6; possible D gene TRBD1, 6 bases. Germline CDR1 and CDR2: SGHTA and FQGTGA. V was shortened by 4 bases and J by 8 bases, with 18 bases between the two germline ends. CDR3 length equals 16 residues. In DNA form, the CDR3 reads TGTGCCAGCAGCTCAAACGGGCGGGGGCAGGATTCACCCCTCCACTTT. Amino acid sequence: CASSSNGRGQDSPLHF.

This rearrangement joins TRBV25-1 to TRBJ1-6, with D possibly TRBD1 on 6 matching bases. The CDR3 has 14 residues. V lost 8 bases, J lost 10 bases, and 18 bases lay in between. CDR1 and CDR2 (germline): MGHDK, SYGVNS. CDR3 amino acids: CASQEGGLSSPLHF. Here the CDR3 DNA reads TGTGCCAGCCAGGAGGGGGGTCTTAGCTCACCCCTCCACTTT.